The 25 T cell receptor beta chains in this list originate from one sample, sequenced in a study of regulatory T cells in long-lasting Graves disease. According to the study, TCR beta libraries were built with iRepertoire HTBI primers and CDR3-region Arm-PCR. TCRdb processed the multiplex PCR reads anew with MiXCR; each CDR3 protein has one entry. This table has about 360,000 distinct CDR3 sequences, 16% appearing once. As for time point: newly diagnosed GD, antithyroid drugs for less than 3 months. TCR sequences were obtained from RNA taken from PBMCs. These data also featured in a second study, about T cells in Graves' hyperthyroidism and ophthalmopathy.

This sample comprised peripheral blood mononuclear cells (PBMCs), obtained at new diagnosis, from a patient treated with antithyroid drugs. The source of these receptors is a woman aged 18-35 years with Graves disease.

This clonotype came up many times. The chain couples TRBV28 to TRBJ2-5; TRBD2 might be the D (7 bases). The germline V gene encodes CDR1 MDHEN and CDR2 SYDVKM. Trimming left V 5 bases short and J 5 bases short, with 18 bases between. The CDR3 runs 15 residues. Here the CDR3 reads CASSPPRGGFETQYF. The CDR3 nucleotides are TGTGCCAGCAGTCCACCTAGGGGGGGTTTCGAGACCCAGTACTTC.

To note about this clonotype: No conserved phenylalanine or tryptophan is present at the end of the CDR3, so a read error is the likely explanation. The gene calls are TRBV10-3 and TRBJ2-7, with D possibly being TRBD2 (7 bases). The germline CDR1 and CDR2 sequences are ENHRY and SYGVKD. This CDR3 is 16 amino acids long. V lost 4 bases to trimming and J lost 3 bases, with 19 bases between them. CDR3 region: CAISGGGTPDYYEQYI. The CDR3 DNA sequence: TGTGCCATCAGTGGGGGGGGGACACCCGATTACTACGAGCAGTACATC.

This clonotype was observed at least ten times. The genes are TRBV10-3 and TRBJ2-1; 9 bases map to TRBD2. CDR1 ENHRY and CDR2 SYGVKD come from the germline V gene. CDR3 length: 16 amino acids. J was trimmed by 6 bases and V by 7 bases; bases with no gene match: 13. CDR3 bases: TGTGCCATCATGCCGGTAGCGGGGGCTAGCCTCAATGAGCAGTTCTTC. Its translation is CAIMPVAGASLNEQFF.

The rearrangement links TRBV29-1 to TRBJ2-7; 9 bases are a match to TRBD1. J was trimmed by 0 bases and V by 6 bases; bases with no gene match: 6. The CDR3 extends over 14 amino acids. Germline loops: CDR1 SQVTM, CDR2 ANQGSEA. CDR3 DNA: TGCAGCGTCCGTGGGACAGGGTTCTCCTACGAGCAGTACTTC. Protein: CSVRGTGFSYEQYF.

Ten or more counts support this clonotype. CDR3 sequence (DNA): TGTGCCAGCAGCCAGGCGCAGTCCTACGAGCAGTACTTC. Translating gives CASSQAQSYEQYF. The chain couples TRBV5-6 to TRBJ2-7; D remains unclear. This CDR3 is built from 13 residues. The V and J ends lost 4 bases and 1 base respectively, with 9 bases between them. The V gene's germline CDR1 is SGHDT and CDR2 YYEEEE.

This clonotype was recorded at least ten times. The chain combines TRBV2 with TRBJ2-1, with 7 nucleotides matching TRBD1. The germline gives CDR1 SNHLY, CDR2 FYNNEI. The CDR3 totals 14 residues. J was trimmed by 4 bases and V by 6 bases; bases with no gene match: 6. The CDR3 sequence: CASRRTGAYNEQFF. Written as DNA, the CDR3 is TGTGCCAGCAGAAGGACAGGAGCTTACAATGAGCAGTTCTTC.

This clonotype was observed a handful of times. The gene calls are TRBV14 and TRBJ1-1; the D is unclear. Trimming pared 2 bases from V and 5 bases from J, leaving 6 bases between. The CDR3 is 12 residues long. Germline lookup yields CDR1 SGHDN and CDR2 FVKESK. Here the CDR3 DNA reads TGTGCCAGCAGCCAACGGGTTACTGAAGCTTTCTTT. It yields the protein CASSQRVTEAFF.

The CDR3 here is CASSLGTSEVDEQFF. The CDR3 region has the DNA TGTGCCAGCAGTTTAGGGACTAGCGAGGTCGATGAGCAGTTCTTC. The chain couples TRBV6-2 or TRBV6-3 to TRBJ2-1, with 10 bases aligning to TRBD2. The CDR3 is 15 amino acids. V trimming: 4 bases; J trimming: 8 bases; junction bases outside the gene matches: 8. Germline assignment: CDR1 MNHEY and CDR2 SVGEGT.

This clonotype has a count of ten or more. The chain employs TRBV10-2 and TRBJ2-3; 9 positions match TRBD2. The CDR3 sequence is 18 residues long. The V gene end was trimmed by 1 base and the J gene end by 4 bases; junction bases not matched to a gene: 12. The germline CDR1 and CDR2 sequences are WSHSY and SAAADI. The CDR3 region has the DNA TGCGCCAGCAGTGAGTTACCCGGGCTAGCGGGGAGGTCAGATACGCAGTATTTT. Translating it yields CASSELPGLAGRSDTQYF.

This clonotype was detected many times. The chain couples TRBV13 to TRBJ1-6; D is perhaps TRBD1 (6 bases). The CDR3 has 15 residues. Looked up from germline, CDR1 is PRHDT and CDR2 is FYEKMQ (reference sequence). V lost 6 bases to trimming and J lost 5 bases, with 14 bases between them. CDR3 sequence (DNA): TGTGCCAGCAGACGAGGGGGGGCGAATAATTCACCCCTCCACTTT. Residues: CASRRGGANNSPLHF.

The chain has TRBV20-1 and TRBJ2-7, with 10 bases fitting TRBD1. The J segment lost 4 bases and the V segment lost 1 base, leaving 10 bases of the junction unmatched. CDR1 DFQATT and CDR2 SNEGSKA come from the germline V gene (reference sequence). There are 16 residues in the CDR3. The CDR3 is CSARAPTGGNRYEQYF. DNA of the CDR3: TGCAGTGCTAGAGCACCGACAGGGGGCAATAGATACGAGCAGTACTTC.

This clonotype was detected ten times or more. The rearrangement links TRBV9 to TRBJ2-3, with 12 nucleotides matching TRBD2. This CDR3 has 16 residues. After removal of 3 bases from V and 0 bases from J, the junction contained 2 bases not matched to a gene. The V gene's germline CDR1 is SGDLS and CDR2 YYNGEE. The CDR3 sequence: CASSAGLAGSTDTQYF. The CDR3 DNA is TGTGCCAGCAGCGCAGGACTAGCGGGGAGCACAGATACGCAGTATTTT.

This chain connects TRBV11-2 to TRBJ1-4, with 10 bases matching TRBD1. V trimming: 2 bases; J trimming: 0 bases; junction bases outside the gene matches: 9. Germline V gene data show CDR1 as SGHAT and CDR2 as FQNNGV. This CDR3 has 19 residues. The chain's CDR3 is CASSLIPGTGETTNEKLFF. The CDR3 bases are TGTGCCAGCAGCTTAATACCCGGGACAGGGGAAACAACTAATGAAAAACTGTTTTTT. Full variable domain (outside the CDR3, taken from reference TRBV11-2 and TRBJ1-4): EAGVAQSPRYKIIEKRQSVAFWCNPISGHATLYWYQQILGQGPKLLIQFQNNGVVDDSQLPKDRFSAERLKGVDSTLKIQPAKLEDSAVYLCASSLIPGTGETTNEKLFFGSGTQLSVL.

This clonotype has only a few counts. V usage is TRBV3-1 and J usage is TRBJ1-1; D perhaps matches TRBD1 (5 bases). This CDR3 is 12 amino acids long. Germline CDR1 reads LGHDT; CDR2 reads YNNKEL (reference sequence). V dropped 6 bases and J dropped 11 bases, with 16 bases sitting between them. The CDR3 region has the DNA TGTGCCAGCAGTCCCCAGGGTGAGAGGGCTTTCTTT. This translates into CASSPQGERAFF. Drawing the rest from reference TRBV3-1 and TRBJ1-1, the complete variable domain is DTAVSQTPKYLVTQMGNDKSIKCEQNLGHDTMYWYKQDSKKFLKIMFSYNNKELIINETVPNRFSPKSPDKAHLNLHINSLELGDSAVYFCASSPQGERAFFGQGTRLTVV.

This clonotype was observed at least ten times. The chain is built from TRBV12-3 or TRBV12-4 and TRBJ1-5; D may be TRBD1 (5 bases). The V end lost 5 bases, the J end lost 1 base, and 9 bases lay between the germline ends. The CDR3 runs 14 residues. CDR3 sequence (DNA): TGTGCCAGCAGTATCCGGGACAGCAATCAGCCCCAGCATTTT. This translates into CASSIRDSNQPQHF.

This chain uses TRBV24-1 with TRBJ2-4; 13 nucleotides align to TRBD2. CDR1 and CDR2 from the germline V gene are KGHDR and SFDVKD. V dropped 4 bases and J dropped 8; count of bases not matched to a gene: 7. The length of the CDR3 is 16 residues. CDR3: CATSDLGTSGKDIQYF. In DNA form, the CDR3 reads TGTGCCACCAGTGACCTTGGGACTAGCGGGAAGGACATTCAGTACTTC.

This clonotype came up many times. The chain employs TRBV6-5 and TRBJ1-2, with D possibly being TRBD1 (5 bases). This CDR3 is built from 15 residues. V dropped 1 base and J dropped 0 bases, with 9 bases sitting between them. The germline gives CDR1 MNHEY, CDR2 SVGAGI. The CDR3 here is CASSYWGDTNYGYTF. CDR3 DNA sequence: TGTGCCAGCAGTTACTGGGGCGACACTAACTATGGCTACACCTTC.

The gene calls are TRBV18 and TRBJ1-1; tentative D call: TRBD1 (5 bases). This CDR3 contains 15 residues. The V gene's germline CDR1 is KGHSH and CDR2 LQKENI. Trimming removed 4 bases from V and 3 bases from J, with 15 bases in between. CDR3 in DNA: TGTGCCAGCTCACAATTAGCAGGGTCGGACACTGAAGCTTTCTTT. Translated: CASSQLAGSDTEAFF.

The rearrangement uses TRBV4-1 and TRBJ1-2; D remains unclear. With 1 base removed from V and 3 bases from J, the gap between germline ends came to 15 bases. The CDR3 is made up of 16 amino acids. Germline lookup yields CDR1 MGHRA and CDR2 YSYEKL. CDR3 DNA: TGCGCCAGCAGCCAAGCCCCAACGGTTGGGGACTATGGCTACACCTTC. Translating it yields CASSQAPTVGDYGYTF.

This clonotype came up many times. This sequence joins TRBV24-1 and TRBJ2-3; D may be TRBD2 (5 bases). V lost 5 bases and J 4 bases, leaving 18 bases between the germline ends. This CDR3 is built from 16 residues. Germline-derived CDR1 and CDR2 are KGHDR and SFDVKD. CDR3 sequence: CATSVAHVEGADTQYF. The CDR3 bases are TGTGCCACCAGTGTCGCTCACGTCGAGGGAGCAGATACGCAGTATTTT.

V gene TRBV7-9 combines with J gene TRBJ1-2; D not resolved. Germline V CDR1 and CDR2: SEHNR, FQNEAQ (reference sequence). Trimming removed 5 bases at V and 4 bases at J, with 20 bases between. The CDR3 is 16 amino acids. The CDR3 DNA sequence: TGTGCCAGCAGCCCCTTGAGATTTGGCAGCCTCTATGGCTACACCTTC. This codes for CASSPLRFGSLYGYTF.

This clonotype was seen more than once but under ten times. The genes are TRBV29-1 and TRBJ1-1, with TRBD1 as a possible D gene (6 bases). The CDR3 has 12 residues. The germline V gene encodes CDR1 SQVTM and CDR2 ANQGSEA. V was cut by 3 bases and J by 6 bases, with 11 bases left in between. The CDR3 loop is CSVEIGGPEAFF. In DNA, the CDR3 is TGCAGCGTTGAGATAGGGGGTCCTGAAGCTTTCTTT.

This clonotype was counted at least ten times. The J gene is TRBJ2-7, the V gene TRBV28, with TRBD1 identical over 7 bases. The CDR3 extends over 13 amino acids. Germline V gene data show CDR1 as MDHEN and CDR2 as SYDVKM. V lost 5 bases and J lost 2; bases outside the gene matches: 3. This CDR3 reads CASSRQGAYEQYF. As DNA, the CDR3 is TGTGCCAGCAGTAGACAGGGAGCCTACGAGCAGTACTTC.

This clonotype has at least ten counts. This chain connects TRBV5-1 to TRBJ2-3, with 7 bases fitting TRBD2. The CDR3 has 15 amino acids. The germline CDR1 and CDR2 sequences are SGHRS and YFSETQ. V lost 6 bases, J lost 4 bases, and 11 bases stayed unmatched. The CDR3 DNA follows: TGCGCCAGCACCCGGATGGGGGAGGGCGCAGATACGCAGTATTTT. Translating it yields CASTRMGEGADTQYF. The full variable domain, with the rest looked up from reference TRBV5-1 and TRBJ2-3, is KAGVTQTPRYLIKTRGQQVTLSCSPISGHRSVSWYQQTPGQGLQFLFEYFSETQRNKGNFPGRFSGRQFSNSRSEMNVSTLELGDSALYLCASTRMGEGADTQYFGPGTRLTVL.

This clonotype was detected a few times. The gene calls are TRBV24-1 and TRBJ2-5; tentatively, D is TRBD1 or TRBD2 (5 bases each). Germline CDR1 is KGHDR and CDR2 is SFDVKD. The CDR3 length is 13 residues. V gave up 9 bases and J gave up 3 bases, with 13 bases separating them. In DNA form, the CDR3 reads TGTGCCACCGCTGGGGGTGAGGAAGAGACCCAGTACTTC. The encoded protein is CATAGGEEETQYF.